This TCR beta chain was found in a study of blood T cell repertoires in COVID-19. Turning to the study itself: There were acute and convalescent COVID-19 samples, and they came from the United States, Italy and Spain.

Profiling relied on immunoSEQ multiplex PCR, and the TCRdb table lists in-frame clones only, not all of them. Here the sample spans about 68,000 clones, over 75% being singletons. Sequencing used peripheral blood. The TCR was taken from a man in his forties or fifties with acute or convalescent COVID-19.

The CDR3 DNA is TGTGCTAGTGGTTTGGGACTAGCGGGCGGAGGTGAGCAGTTCTTC. This gives the protein CASGLGLAGGGEQFF. This sequence joins TRBV12-5 and TRBJ2-1; 10 bases fit TRBD2. The CDR3 consists of 15 residues. Germline V lookup: CDR1 LGHNT, CDR2 FRNRAP. V was clipped by 1 base and J by 9 bases; unmatched bases: 6.